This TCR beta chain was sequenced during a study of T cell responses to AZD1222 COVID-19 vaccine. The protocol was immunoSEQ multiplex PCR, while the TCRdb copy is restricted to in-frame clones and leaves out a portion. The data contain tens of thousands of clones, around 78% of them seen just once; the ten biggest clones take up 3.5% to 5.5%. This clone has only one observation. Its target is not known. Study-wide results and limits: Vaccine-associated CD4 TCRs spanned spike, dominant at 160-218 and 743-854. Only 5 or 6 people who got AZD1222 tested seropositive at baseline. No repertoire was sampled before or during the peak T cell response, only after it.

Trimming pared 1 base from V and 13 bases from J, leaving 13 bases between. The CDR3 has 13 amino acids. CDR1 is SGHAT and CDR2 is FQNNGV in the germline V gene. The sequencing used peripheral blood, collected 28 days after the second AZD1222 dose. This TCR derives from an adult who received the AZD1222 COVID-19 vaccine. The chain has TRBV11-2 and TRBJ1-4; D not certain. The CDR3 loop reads CASSLAGRWGLFF. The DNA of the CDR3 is TGTGCCAGCAGCTTAGCAGGCCGGTGGGGACTGTTTTTT. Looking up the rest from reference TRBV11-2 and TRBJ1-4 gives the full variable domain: EAGVAQSPRYKIIEKRQSVAFWCNPISGHATLYWYQQILGQGPKLLIQFQNNGVVDDSQLPKDRFSAERLKGVDSTLKIQPAKLEDSAVYLCASSLAGRWGLFFGSGTQLSVL.